This T cell receptor (beta chain) originates from a study of technical replicates of blood from a handful of donors. The CDR3 extends over 14 amino acids. Germline V gene sequence: CDR1 SGHRS, CDR2 YFSETQ. V shed 9 bases and J 3 bases; nucleotides not matched to a gene: 8. TCRdb's table, derived via immunoSEQ multiplex PCR, lists solely in-frame clones and lacks some. The sample has 58,000 or so clones, 86% seen once; the top ten hold 5% to 6.5%. The receptor was derived from a human donor in good health. Some clones in this sample may be carry-over from other donors' samples. The V and J genes are TRBV5-1 and TRBJ2-1, with 8 bases that match TRBD2. The sample was PBMCs. The CDR3 here is CATTLSGGYNEQFF. The CDR3, as DNA: TGCGCCACCACCCTCAGCGGGGGCTACAATGAGCAGTTCTTC.